The 22 T cell receptor beta chains below were found in one sample sequenced in a study of blood T cell repertoires in COVID-19. Sequenced by immunoSEQ multiplex PCR; TCRdb stores in-frame clones only, minus some. The sample has more than 250,000 clones, roughly 85% seen once. The sequenced sample consisted of PBMCs or T cells enriched from blood (not recorded which). Source of these receptors: a man aged 40-55 years who had been exposed to COVID-19.

The V gene is TRBV19, the J gene TRBJ1-1; 8 nucleotides align to TRBD1. V was pared by 6 bases and J by 0 bases, with 6 bases of the junction left unmatched. Germline loops: CDR1 LNHDA, CDR2 SQIVND (reference sequence). The CDR3 loop spans 15 amino acids. CDR3 sequence reads: CASRKTGAMNTEAFF. DNA of the CDR3: TGTGCCAGTAGAAAGACAGGGGCGATGAACACTGAAGCTTTCTTT.

The gene calls are TRBV6-1 and TRBJ1-2; D remains ambiguous. This CDR3 has 12 amino acids. Germline CDR1 MNHNS, CDR2 SASEGT. V was pared by 2 bases and J by 14 bases, with 15 bases between. CDR3 loop: CASSESTTSGTF. The CDR3 nucleotides are TGTGCCAGCAGTGAAAGTACTACGTCTGGGACCTTC.

The CDR3 reads CASSYNSGNTIYF. The CDR3 region has the DNA TGTGCCAGCAGTTATAACTCTGGAAACACCATATATTTT. V usage is TRBV12-3 or TRBV12-4 and J usage is TRBJ1-3; D is ambiguous. V was pared by 4 bases and J by 0 bases, with 4 bases between. The CDR3 runs 13 residues.

V usage is TRBV14 and J usage is TRBJ2-5; tentatively, D is TRBD1 (5 bases). With 4 bases removed from V and 1 base from J, the gap between germline ends came to 10 bases. CDR1 is SGHDN and CDR2 is FVKESK in the germline V gene. The CDR3 covers 14 residues. CDR3 bases: TGTGCCAGCAGCCCCAGGGTGACCCAAGAGACCCAGTACTTC. Protein: CASSPRVTQETQYF.

This clone was counted a single time. The genes are TRBV9 and TRBJ2-3; 11 bases match TRBD2. This CDR3 comprises 17 residues. V lost 0 bases to trimming and J lost 5 bases; unmatched junction nucleotides: 8. Per germline, CDR1 SGDLS and CDR2 YYNGEE. This chain's CDR3 is CASSVEGSGRVGDTQYF. Here the CDR3 DNA reads TGTGCCAGCAGCGTAGAAGGTAGCGGGAGGGTGGGAGATACGCAGTATTTT.

The J gene is TRBJ2-3, the V gene TRBV7-3, with 7 nucleotides matching TRBD2. Losses at the gene ends were 1 base for V and 0 bases for J; bases not matched to a gene: 1. The CDR3 loop spans 15 amino acids. CDR1 is SGHTA, CDR2 FQGTGA, per germline. The CDR3 coding sequence is TGTGCCAGCAGCTTAAGCGGGAGTAGCACAGATACGCAGTATTTT. Its protein product is CASSLSGSSTDTQYF.

Of note for this clone: Different DNA sequences within this sample yield the same CDR3. The rearrangement uses TRBV5-1 and TRBJ2-1; D might be TRBD2 (5 bases). The CDR3 has 14 amino acids. The V gene's germline CDR1 is SGHRS and CDR2 YFSETQ. V was pared by 2 bases and J by 4 bases, with 10 bases between. In DNA, the CDR3 is TGCGCCAGCAGCTTACCGGGATCTTACAATGAGCAGTTCTTC. This encodes CASSLPGSYNEQFF.

The chain couples TRBV20-1 to TRBJ1-2; the D is unclear. Deletions cut 3 bases from V and 4 bases from J, with 15 bases between. The CDR3 is 14 amino acids. In germline, CDR1 is DFQATT, CDR2 SNEGSKA (reference sequence). The DNA for the CDR3 is TGCAGTGCTAGTCGGGAATCGAGCGCCTATGGCTACACCTTC. This translates into CSASRESSAYGYTF.

The rearrangement links TRBV7-9 to TRBJ1-3; unclear D gene. From germline, CDR1 is SEHNR and CDR2 FQNEAQ (reference sequence). The CDR3 spans 12 residues. V lost 5 bases and J 3 bases, leaving 5 bases between the germline ends. CDR3: CASSPGGNTIYF. CDR3 DNA: TGTGCCAGCAGCCCAGGTGGAAACACCATATATTTT.

This clone was counted only a few times. Other DNA sequences within the sample encode an identical CDR3. The rearrangement links TRBV19 to TRBJ1-3; unclear D gene. CDR1 is LNHDA and CDR2 is SQIVND in the germline V gene (reference sequence). The CDR3 is made up of 14 amino acids. The ends were cut back, 2 bases at V and 0 bases at J, with 5 bases in the middle. CDR3 in DNA: TGTGCCAGTAGTATACAGATCTCTGGAAACACCATATATTTT. Translation: CASSIQISGNTIYF.

The chain joins TRBV5-6 to TRBJ2-6, with TRBD1 as a possible D gene (5 bases). The ends were cut back, 1 base at V and 0 bases at J, with 11 bases in the middle. This CDR3 has 17 residues. Germline V gene data show CDR1 as SGHDT and CDR2 as YYEEEE. The chain's CDR3 is CASSLSAGNSGANVLTF. CDR3 DNA sequence: TGTGCCAGCAGCTTGAGTGCAGGGAACTCTGGGGCCAACGTCCTGACTTTC.

The sample holds one count of this clone. V is TRBV3-1 (or the pseudogene TRBV3-2) and J is TRBJ2-7; no definite D call. CDR3 length: 13 amino acids. Trimming stripped 1 base from V and 4 bases from J, with 8 bases between. In germline, CDR1 is LGHDT, CDR2 YNNKEL (reference sequence). The DNA of the CDR3 is TGTGCCAGCAGCCAAGTTTTTCTTTACGAGCAGTACTTC. Translating it yields CASSQVFLYEQYF.

The V call is TRBV7-9, the J call TRBJ1-2; D may be TRBD1 (5 bases). CDR1 SEHNR and CDR2 FQNEAQ come from the germline V gene (reference sequence). Deletions cut 7 bases from V and 2 bases from J, with 14 bases between. CDR3 size: 14 residues. Written as DNA, the CDR3 is TGTGCCAGCACCCTGGACATAATGAACTATGGCTACACCTTC. Translation: CASTLDIMNYGYTF. Full variable domain (remainder filled in from reference TRBV7-9 and TRBJ1-2): DTGVSQNPRHKITKRGQNVTFRCDPISEHNRLYWYRQTLGQGPEFLTYFQNEAQLEKSRLLSDRFSAERPKGSFSTLEIQRTEQGDSAMYLCASTLDIMNYGYTFGSGTRLTVV.

The genes are TRBV5-1 and TRBJ2-3; D call uncertain. CDR1 and CDR2 from the germline V gene are SGHRS and YFSETQ. This CDR3 is built from 14 residues. Trimming took 3 bases from V and 6 from J, leaving 14 bases between them. Written as DNA, the CDR3 is TGCGCCAGCAGCTACCTAACCGTCTTCGATACGCAGTATTTT. Residues: CASSYLTVFDTQYF.

V is TRBV3-1 (or the pseudogene TRBV3-2) and J is TRBJ2-7; 9 nucleotides line up with TRBD2. The V gene end was trimmed by 6 bases and the J gene end by 2 bases; junction bases not matched to a gene: 8. Germline-derived CDR1 and CDR2 are LGHDT and YNNKEL (reference sequence). The CDR3 consists of 15 residues. The CDR3 loop reads CASSPTSGTPYEQYF. CDR3 DNA sequence: TGTGCCAGCAGTCCGACTAGCGGAACACCCTACGAGCAGTACTTC.

The chain is built from TRBV25-1 and TRBJ1-1; D gene ambiguous. Per the germline V gene, CDR1 is MGHDK and CDR2 is SYGVNS. The CDR3 is 13 residues long. V lost 4 bases and J lost 6, with 12 bases in between. CDR3 sequence: CASSARRGSEAFF. For the CDR3, the DNA is TGTGCCAGCAGTGCTCGACGGGGATCTGAAGCTTTCTTT.

The chain combines TRBV18 with TRBJ2-7, with 9 nucleotides matching TRBD1. Trimming cost V 6 bases and J 5 bases; bases outside gene matches: 8. CDR1 is KGHSH, CDR2 LQKENI, per germline. This CDR3 is built from 14 residues. This CDR3 is CASSPPTGGHEQYF. CDR3 bases: TGTGCCAGCTCTCCCCCGACAGGGGGGCACGAGCAGTACTTC.

The chain is built from TRBV19 and TRBJ1-2; D gene uncertain. In germline, CDR1 is LNHDA, CDR2 SQIVND (reference sequence). This CDR3 spans 11 amino acids. Trimming pared 7 bases from V and 0 bases from J, leaving 3 bases between. This chain's CDR3 is CASNTNYGYTF. CDR3 DNA: TGTGCCAGTAATACTAACTATGGCTACACCTTC.

The chain couples TRBV28 to TRBJ1-2, with TRBD1 as a possible D gene (5 bases). Germline assignment: CDR1 MDHEN and CDR2 SYDVKM. Trimming pared 7 bases from V and 8 bases from J, leaving 11 bases between. The CDR3 spans 11 residues. The CDR3 loop is CASNTRGGYTF. The CDR3 DNA is TGTGCCAGCAACACCCGGGGGGGCTACACCTTC.

V gene TRBV10-2 combines with J gene TRBJ2-1; 7 nucleotides agree with TRBD2. The CDR3 has 12 residues. Per germline, CDR1 WSHSY and CDR2 SAAADI. Germline trimming cut 8 bases from V and 7 bases from J; bases unmatched to any gene: 5. The CDR3 is CASQRGSNEQFF. The CDR3 coding sequence is TGCGCCAGCCAGCGGGGATCGAATGAGCAGTTCTTC.

The chain is built from TRBV7-3 and TRBJ1-2; D is perhaps TRBD1 (5 bases). The V end was cut by 3 bases, the J end by 7 bases, with 24 bases between. The CDR3 sequence is 17 residues long. Germline V gene lookup returns CDR1 SGHTA and CDR2 FQGTGA. CDR3 DNA: TGTGCCAGCAGCTTCCAACTCGTTCGGGCAGTCGGGGGTGGCTACACCTTC. Protein sequence: CASSFQLVRAVGGGYTF.

The chain couples TRBV7-2 to TRBJ2-5; D gene ambiguous. This CDR3 comprises 13 residues. V dropped 1 base and J dropped 4 bases, with 7 bases sitting between them. In germline, CDR1 is SGHTA, CDR2 FQGNSA. CDR3: CASSLGLRETQYF. CDR3 in DNA: TGTGCCAGCAGCTTAGGACTCCGAGAGACCCAGTACTTC.